One and the same sample provided the 15 T cell receptor beta chains below, sequenced in a study of blood T cell repertoires in COVID-19. TCRdb's table, derived via immunoSEQ multiplex PCR, lists solely in-frame clones and lacks some. This table has fewer than 200,000 clones, under 90% appearing once. Sequences were obtained from peripheral blood. All receptors derive from a human donor in a cohort sampled during active COVID-19.

The J gene is TRBJ2-7, the V gene TRBV12-5, with 8 bases matching TRBD1. Per germline, CDR1 LGHNT and CDR2 FRNRAP. This CDR3 region has 17 residues. V lost 5 bases and J lost 0; bases outside the gene matches: 12. CDR3 DNA sequence: TGTGCTAGTGGTACCCGGACAGGGACGAGTCCCTCCTACGAGCAGTACTTC. It yields the protein CASGTRTGTSPSYEQYF.

In this sample, this clone turned up once. The rearrangement uses TRBV7-2 and TRBJ2-3; TRBD2 matches at 8 bases. The germline V gene has CDR1 SGHTA and CDR2 FQGNSA. CDR3 length equals 14 residues. V shed 5 bases, J shed 3 bases, and the junction held 4 bases outside the gene matches. CDR3 DNA: TGTGCCAGCAGCGTAGGACTAGCAACAGATACGCAGTATTTT. Translated: CASSVGLATDTQYF. The full variable domain, completed using reference TRBV7-2 and TRBJ2-3, is GAGVSQSPSNKVTEKGKDVELRCDPISGHTALYWYRQSLGQGLEFLIYFQGNSAPDKSGLPSDRFSAERTGGSVSTLTIQRTQQEDSAVYLCASSVGLATDTQYFGPGTRLTVL.

The chain recombines TRBV13 with TRBJ2-1; TRBD2 agrees at 15 bases. The J segment lost 6 bases and the V segment lost 5 bases, leaving 5 bases of the junction unmatched. The CDR3 is 16 residues long. The germline gives CDR1 PRHDT, CDR2 FYEKMQ (reference sequence). DNA for the CDR3: TGTGCCAGCAGCCCCTCGGGACTAGCGGGGGGCAATGAGCAGTTCTTC. Amino acids: CASSPSGLAGGNEQFF.

This rearrangement joins TRBV11-2 to TRBJ1-3; the D gene is possibly TRBD1 (6 bases). Trimming cost V 6 bases and J 1 base, with 10 bases left between them. The CDR3 has 14 residues. In germline, CDR1 is SGHAT, CDR2 FQNNGV. CDR3 loop: CASSSGTSGNTIYF. The CDR3 DNA is TGTGCCAGCAGTTCCGGGACATCTGGAAACACCATATATTTT.

The genes are TRBV2 and TRBJ2-5, with 9 bases identical to TRBD1. Germline trimming cut 6 bases from V and 4 bases from J; bases unmatched to any gene: 6. This CDR3 region has 14 residues. Germline CDR1 and CDR2: SNHLY and FYNNEI. Written as DNA, the CDR3 is TGTGCCAGCAGAGAACAGGGGGCTTTAGAGACCCAGTACTTC. Protein sequence: CASREQGALETQYF.

The chain carries TRBV27 and TRBJ2-7; weak D call: TRBD2 (5 bases). There are 12 residues in the CDR3. Germline values: CDR1 MNHEY, CDR2 SMNVEV (reference sequence). The ends were cut back, 5 bases at V and 7 bases at J, with 12 bases in the middle. In DNA, the CDR3 is TGTGCCAGCAGTCCCGGACGGGGTGAGCAGTACTTC. It is translated as CASSPGRGEQYF.

The chain couples TRBV5-6 to TRBJ1-2, with D unclear. Germline-derived CDR1 and CDR2 are SGHDT and YYEEEE. CDR3 size: 15 residues. The germline V and J ends were trimmed by 5 bases and 8 bases, with 22 bases remaining between them. Here the CDR3 reads CASRPGGAIRGGYTF. The CDR3 DNA reads as TGTGCCAGCAGACCTGGAGGAGCCATCCGTGGGGGCTACACCTTC.

This clone was seen a single time. The chain recombines TRBV6-2 or TRBV6-3 with TRBJ2-7; 11 bases agree with TRBD2. The CDR3 has 16 amino acids. Germline loops: CDR1 MNHEY, CDR2 SVGEGT. The J segment lost 3 bases and the V segment lost 4 bases, leaving 8 bases of the junction unmatched. The CDR3 is CASSSPPGTSGYEQYF. CDR3 coding DNA: TGTGCCAGCAGTTCCCCCCCCGGGACTAGCGGCTACGAGCAGTACTTC.

The rearrangement joins TRBV2 to TRBJ2-7; tentatively, D is TRBD2 (6 bases). Trimming shortened V by 8 bases and J by 6 bases, and 17 bases separated the two germline ends. The CDR3 runs to 13 residues. CDR1 and CDR2 (germline): SNHLY, FYNNEI. CDR3 in amino acids: CASVTGVQGEQYF. CDR3 coding DNA: TGTGCCAGCGTAACGGGAGTACAAGGCGAGCAGTACTTC. The full variable domain, its missing parts supplied by reference TRBV2 and TRBJ2-7, is EPEVTQTPSHQVTQMGQEVILRCVPISNHLYFYWYRQILGQKVEFLVSFYNNEISEKSEIFDDQFSVERPDGSNFTLKIRSTKLEDSAMYFCASVTGVQGEQYFGPGTRLTVT.

This rearrangement joins TRBV19 to TRBJ1-2; possible D gene TRBD1, 5 bases. V lost 6 bases to trimming and J lost 5 bases, with 13 bases between them. The CDR3 extends over 13 amino acids. CDR1 and CDR2 from the germline V gene are LNHDA and SQIVND (reference sequence). The CDR3 DNA reads TGTGCCAGTAGCACGACAGTCCCTTATGGCTACACCTTC. Its protein is CASSTTVPYGYTF.

This clone was seen only a few times. CDR3 amino acids: CSASALDREDNEQFF. CDR3 bases: TGCAGTGCTAGTGCCCTGGACAGGGAGGACAATGAGCAGTTCTTC. The chain has TRBV20-1 and TRBJ2-1; TRBD1 aligns across 8 bases. V shed 3 bases, J shed 5 bases, and the junction held 9 bases outside the gene matches. The CDR3 is 15 amino acids. CDR1 is DFQATT, CDR2 SNEGSKA, per germline (reference sequence).

The chain has TRBV4-1 and TRBJ1-2; D might be TRBD1 (5 bases). Per the germline V gene, CDR1 is MGHRA and CDR2 is YSYEKL. V lost 1 base to trimming and J lost 4 bases, with 13 bases between them. The length of the CDR3 is 15 residues. CDR3 sequence: CASSQAPGPIYGYTF. The CDR3 DNA reads TGCGCCAGCAGCCAAGCCCCAGGGCCAATCTATGGCTACACCTTC.

V gene TRBV4-1 combines with J gene TRBJ2-7; 7 positions match TRBD2. There are 16 residues in the CDR3. The ends lost 0 bases at V and 3 bases at J; junction bases unmatched: 8. CDR1 is MGHRA and CDR2 is YSYEKL in the germline V gene. The CDR3 nucleotides read TGCGCCAGCAGCCAAGAGCGGGGGAAGGAGTACTACGAGCAGTACTTC. The encoded protein is CASSQERGKEYYEQYF.

The count of this clone is one. The V and J genes are TRBV2 and TRBJ1-2; tentative D call: TRBD1 (6 bases). The germline CDR1 and CDR2 sequences are SNHLY and FYNNEI. Trimming stripped 4 bases from V and 2 bases from J, with 14 bases between. CDR3 size: 15 residues. CDR3 residues: CASSGIGDTNYGYTF. DNA of the CDR3: TGTGCCAGCAGTGGGATTGGGGACACGAACTATGGCTACACCTTC.

The chain has TRBV2 and TRBJ1-2, with 9 bases lining up with TRBD1. This CDR3 is built from 15 residues. CDR1 SNHLY and CDR2 FYNNEI come from the germline V gene. With V trimmed by 6 bases and J by 8 bases, 13 bases remained unmatched. The CDR3 DNA follows: TGTGCCAGCAGGGCCCTTCAACAGGGGGCGCGGGGCTACACCTTC. This gives the protein CASRALQQGARGYTF.